A single sample gave rise to the 30 T cell receptor beta chains below, sequenced in a study of T cell responses to AZD1222 COVID-19 vaccine. Here immunoSEQ multiplex PCR was the method, and the copy in TCRdb shows in-frame clones only, minus some. Among 75,000 to 80,000 clones listed, 70% to 80% were seen once. The input for sequencing was peripheral blood, taken 28 days after the second dose of the MenACWY control vaccine. The receptors were sampled from an adult who received the MenACWY meningococcal vaccine as a control.

The genes are TRBV28 and TRBJ1-6; D is uncertain. This CDR3 region has 16 residues. Germline CDR1 reads MDHEN; CDR2 reads SYDVKM. Trimming stripped 5 bases from V and 0 bases from J, with 11 bases between. This CDR3 is CASSVRPSSYNSPLHF. The CDR3 DNA sequence: TGTGCCAGCAGTGTTCGCCCCAGCTCCTATAATTCACCCCTCCACTTT.

The chain links TRBV6-5 to TRBJ1-5; 9 bases are a match to TRBD1. The junction had 0 bases not matched to a gene; V was cut back by 4 bases and J by 5 bases. The CDR3 contains 13 residues. CDR1 and CDR2 from the germline V gene are MNHEY and SVGAGI. CDR3 loop: CASSWDRDQPQHF. The CDR3 bases are TGTGCCAGCAGTTGGGACAGGGATCAGCCCCAGCATTTT.

This clone came up a few times. This chain uses TRBV11-2 with TRBJ2-3, with no clear D. Germline CDR1 reads SGHAT; CDR2 reads FQNNGV. This CDR3 is 13 amino acids long. V lost 4 bases and J lost 2, with 7 bases in between. The CDR3 loop is CASSSLDTDTQYF. CDR3 coding DNA: TGTGCCAGCAGCTCTCTGGACACAGATACGCAGTATTTT.

This clone was seen only once. The chain carries TRBV6-1 and TRBJ1-3, with a possible D match to TRBD1 (6 bases). V gave up 2 bases and J gave up 2 bases, with 10 bases separating them. Germline V lookup: CDR1 MNHNS, CDR2 SASEGT. This CDR3 comprises 15 residues. The CDR3 DNA is TGTGCCAGCAGTGAACAAGGGACACCTGGAAACACCATATATTTT. This encodes CASSEQGTPGNTIYF.

This clone has only one observation. This chain joins TRBV11-2 and TRBJ2-7; perhaps TRBD1 as D (6 bases). This CDR3 comprises 14 residues. Deletions cut 5 bases from V and 2 bases from J, with 13 bases between. Germline CDR1 SGHAT, CDR2 FQNNGV. In nucleotides, the CDR3 is TGTGCCAGCAGCGCCGGGACAATACCCTACGAGCAGTACTTC. The encoded protein is CASSAGTIPYEQYF.

This clone was seen only once. The V and J genes are TRBV5-6 and TRBJ1-5; the D gene is possibly TRBD1 (5 bases). CDR1 SGHDT and CDR2 YYEEEE come from the germline V gene. Trimming cost V 0 bases and J 2 bases, with 6 bases left between them. This CDR3 region has 14 residues. The CDR3: CASSLARGNQPQHF. The CDR3 region has the DNA TGTGCCAGCAGCTTGGCCAGGGGCAATCAGCCCCAGCATTTT.

This chain joins TRBV23-1 and TRBJ1-5; a possible D gene is TRBD1 (5 bases). TRBV23-1 has ORF status, its function being uncertain. V shed 0 bases and J shed 0 bases, with 9 bases lying between them. The CDR3 covers 16 residues. CDR3 nucleotides: TGCGCCAGCAGTCAATCGGGGGGAAATAGCAATCAGCCCCAGCATTTT. Protein sequence: CASSQSGGNSNQPQHF.

V and J are TRBV3-1 (or the pseudogene TRBV3-2) and TRBJ1-1; 7 nucleotides agree with TRBD1. This CDR3 region has 15 residues. The germline CDR1 and CDR2 sequences are LGHDT and YNNKEL (reference sequence). Trimming removed 1 base from V and 4 bases from J; junction bases left unmatched: 6. DNA of the CDR3: TGTGCCAGCAGCCAAGGCTCGCAGGGGGTCACTGAAGCTTTCTTT. As protein: CASSQGSQGVTEAFF.

The V gene is TRBV11-1, the J gene TRBJ2-2, with D possibly being TRBD1 or TRBD2 (5 bases each). This CDR3 is built from 15 residues. V lost 7 bases and J lost 5, with 17 bases in between. Germline CDR1 is SGHAT and CDR2 is FQDESV (reference sequence). This chain's CDR3 is CASTPREGITGELFF. The CDR3 DNA sequence: TGTGCCAGCACCCCTAGAGAGGGGATAACCGGGGAGCTGTTTTTT.

J is TRBJ1-1 and V is TRBV5-8, with unresolved D. The ends were cut back, 7 bases at V and 0 bases at J, with 10 bases in the middle. CDR1 is SGHTS, CDR2 YDEGEE, per germline. The CDR3 has 13 residues. The CDR3 DNA sequence: TGTGCCAGCCCGGAAGAGGTGAACACTGAAGCTTTCTTT. It translates to CASPEEVNTEAFF.

The chain carries TRBV30 and TRBJ1-2; 7 bases align to TRBD1. Germline V gene lookup returns CDR1 GTSNPN and CDR2 SVGIG (reference sequence). V dropped 3 bases and J dropped 2; count of bases not matched to a gene: 3. This CDR3 is built from 13 residues. The CDR3 region is CAWRLQGNYGYTF. The CDR3 DNA is TGTGCCTGGAGATTACAGGGGAACTATGGCTACACCTTC.

The V and J genes are TRBV9 and TRBJ1-3; D unclear. The CDR3 spans 16 residues. Trimming pared 3 bases from V and 8 bases from J, leaving 21 bases between. Per germline, CDR1 SGDLS and CDR2 YYNGEE. CDR3 nucleotides: TGTGCCAGCAGCGACCAGCCAGGCGTAAGAATGGACACCATATATTTT. This translates into CASSDQPGVRMDTIYF.

The chain is built from TRBV28 and TRBJ1-2; D possibly corresponds to TRBD1 (5 bases). This CDR3 comprises 12 residues. V lost 10 bases, J lost 4 bases, and 13 bases lay in between. CDR1 is MDHEN and CDR2 is SYDVKM in the germline V gene. The CDR3 nucleotides are TGTGCCATCGGGACCGAACCCTATGGCTACACCTTC. This encodes CAIGTEPYGYTF.

This clone was found once. The chain is built from TRBV24-1 and TRBJ1-3; tentatively, D is TRBD1 (5 bases). The V and J ends lost 1 base and 7 bases respectively, with 13 bases between them. The CDR3 runs 15 residues. Germline V gene data show CDR1 as KGHDR and CDR2 as SFDVKD. The CDR3 protein is CATSDFRSGTNTIYF. The DNA for the CDR3 is TGTGCCACCAGTGATTTCCGCTCAGGGACCAACACCATATATTTT.

J is TRBJ2-3 and V is TRBV6-1; weak D call: TRBD2 (5 bases). Germline V CDR1 and CDR2: MNHNS, SASEGT. Deletions cut 2 bases from V and 0 bases from J, with 9 bases between. The CDR3 sequence is 15 residues long. The CDR3 loop is CASSESGRSTDTQYF. CDR3 nucleotides: TGTGCCAGCAGTGAAAGCGGTAGAAGCACAGATACGCAGTATTTT.

This clone was found a few times. V is TRBV3-1 (or the pseudogene TRBV3-2) and J is TRBJ1-2, with D possibly matching TRBD1 (6 bases). Germline lookup yields CDR1 LGHDT and CDR2 YNNKEL (reference sequence). With 3 bases removed from V and 6 bases from J, the gap between germline ends came to 20 bases. CDR3 length: 16 amino acids. CDR3 sequence: CASSHLPRGGRHGYTF. In nucleotides, the CDR3 is TGTGCCAGCAGCCACCTCCCCCGGGGGGGGCGGCATGGCTACACCTTC.

This clone was recorded once. This rearrangement joins TRBV7-2 to TRBJ1-2, with 10 nucleotides matching TRBD1. Unmatched junction bases numbered 6, after V lost 3 bases and J lost 5 bases. CDR1 is SGHTA and CDR2 is FQGNSA in the germline V gene. This CDR3 region has 15 residues. The CDR3 reads CASSFTTGGGYGYTF. The CDR3 bases are TGTGCCAGCAGCTTTACGACAGGGGGCGGGTATGGCTACACCTTC.

The V gene is TRBV7-2, the J gene TRBJ1-2; D may be TRBD1 (5 bases). The CDR3 sequence is 14 residues long. Trimming shortened V by 3 bases and J by 8 bases, and 16 bases separated the two germline ends. The germline CDR1 and CDR2 sequences are SGHTA and FQGNSA. CDR3 sequence reads: CASSLAGGTGGYTF. CDR3 DNA: TGTGCCAGCAGCTTGGCGGGGGGGACGGGAGGCTACACCTTC.

The V and J genes are TRBV20-1 and TRBJ1-2, with no clear D. Trimming took off 7 bases at V and 1 base at J, with 7 bases between the two ends. The CDR3 loop spans 11 amino acids. Looked up from germline, CDR1 is DFQATT and CDR2 is SNEGSKA (reference sequence). CDR3 nucleotides: TGCAGTGGGGAGGATAACTATGGCTACACCTTC. It yields the protein CSGEDNYGYTF.

The DNA for the CDR3 is TGTGCCAGTAGTATAAGATTGTCGCTAGCGGGGGGAGGCTCCTACAATGAGCAGTTCTTC. Translated, it gives CASSIRLSLAGGGSYNEQFF. The chain is built from TRBV19 and TRBJ2-1, with 11 positions matching TRBD2. The germline gives CDR1 LNHDA, CDR2 SQIVND (reference sequence). V lost 2 bases and J lost 0; bases outside the gene matches: 12. This CDR3 spans 20 amino acids.

This rearrangement joins TRBV7-2 to TRBJ1-1, with D unresolved. With 4 bases removed from V and 0 bases from J, the gap between germline ends came to 12 bases. This CDR3 has 15 amino acids. The germline CDR1 and CDR2 sequences are SGHTA and FQGNSA. CDR3 in DNA: TGTGCCAGCAGCTCCGTAGGACGGATGAACACTGAAGCTTTCTTT. Translated, it gives CASSSVGRMNTEAFF.

V and J are TRBV2 and TRBJ2-5; TRBD1 agrees at 12 bases. Germline assignment: CDR1 SNHLY and CDR2 FYNNEI. V was pared by 6 bases and J by 1 base, with 9 bases of the junction left unmatched. The CDR3 sequence is 17 residues long. The DNA for the CDR3 is TGTGCCAGCAGCCGGGACAGGGGGCATCGGGGCCAAGAGACCCAGTACTTC. Its protein is CASSRDRGHRGQETQYF.

This clone was seen once. The V and J genes are TRBV6-5 and TRBJ1-1, with TRBD1 matching over 7 bases. The germline V gene encodes CDR1 MNHEY and CDR2 SVGAGI. V shed 7 bases, J shed 4 bases, and the junction held 6 bases outside the gene matches. The length of the CDR3 is 13 residues. In DNA form, the CDR3 reads TGTGCCAGCACGAACAGGGGAGGCACTGAAGCTTTCTTT. This encodes CASTNRGGTEAFF.

The rearrangement uses TRBV6-5 and TRBJ1-2; D is unresolved. V shed 6 bases and J shed 6 bases, with 11 bases lying between them. The germline gives CDR1 MNHEY, CDR2 SVGAGI. This CDR3 contains 12 residues. CDR3 nucleotide sequence: TGTGCCAGCAGCTTAAGAGGAGATGGCTACACCTTC. This sequence encodes CASSLRGDGYTF.

The V gene is TRBV6-5, the J gene TRBJ2-3; 8 positions match TRBD1. The CDR3 covers 13 residues. The J segment lost 6 bases and the V segment lost 6 bases, leaving 5 bases of the junction unmatched. CDR1 and CDR2 from the germline V gene are MNHEY and SVGAGI. CDR3 coding DNA: TGTGCCAGCAGGAGACAGGGGTTGGATACGCAGTATTTT. This encodes CASRRQGLDTQYF.

The chain joins TRBV5-6 to TRBJ1-5; possibly TRBD1 for D (6 bases). V lost 4 bases and J 3 bases, leaving 14 bases between the germline ends. The CDR3 runs 15 residues. In germline, CDR1 is SGHDT, CDR2 YYEEEE. In nucleotides, the CDR3 is TGTGCCAGCAGCATACAGGGTAGGGTCAATCAGCCCCAGCATTTT. Translating it yields CASSIQGRVNQPQHF.

The chain joins TRBV7-9 to TRBJ1-4, with TRBD1 as a possible D gene (5 bases). Germline CDR1 reads SEHNR; CDR2 reads FQNEAQ (reference sequence). Trimming removed 2 bases from V and 1 base from J, with 14 bases in between. The CDR3 is 17 amino acids. CDR3 region: CASSLPSQGVTNEKLFF. CDR3 DNA: TGTGCCAGCAGCTTACCGAGTCAAGGGGTAACTAATGAAAAACTGTTTTTT.

The chain links TRBV30 to TRBJ1-1; D ambiguous. Per the germline V gene, CDR1 is GTSNPN and CDR2 is SVGIG (reference sequence). The length of the CDR3 is 14 residues. V was pared by 4 bases and J by 0 bases, with 12 bases between. The CDR3 DNA reads as TGTGCCTGGATCAGTCGTGTCCTGAACACTGAAGCTTTCTTT. This codes for CAWISRVLNTEAFF.

The V gene is TRBV7-8, the J gene TRBJ1-6, with D perhaps matching TRBD1 (5 bases). CDR1 and CDR2 from the germline V gene are SGHVS and FQNEAQ. Trimming took 3 bases from V and 9 from J, leaving 15 bases between them. The CDR3 extends over 15 amino acids. In nucleotides, the CDR3 is TGTGCCAGCAGCTTGGCAGACAGCCGTACTTCACCCCTCCACTTT. The encoded protein is CASSLADSRTSPLHF.

The chain joins TRBV19 to TRBJ1-3; possibly TRBD1 for D (5 bases). The CDR3 is 15 amino acids. Trimming stripped 6 bases from V and 8 bases from J, with 20 bases between. Germline V gene sequence: CDR1 LNHDA, CDR2 SQIVND (reference sequence). CDR3 in DNA: TGTGCCAGTAGATCCCCCGGGGGAGTTGAGGACACCATATATTTT. Amino acids: CASRSPGGVEDTIYF.